This TCR beta chain came from a study of PD-1 blockade in classical Hodgkin lymphoma. V dropped 5 bases and J dropped 5 bases, with 16 bases sitting between them. The CDR3 totals 14 residues. Germline V CDR1 and CDR2: SEHNR, FQNEAQ (reference sequence). Each of the patients experienced relapse following autologous stem cell transplantation, and their brentuximab vedotin exposure differed. This clone showed up just once. Its specificity is unknown. Sequencing used immunoSEQ multiplex PCR; TCRdb keeps in-frame clones, though not all of them. The sample consists of roughly 140,000 clones, 78% of them appearing once. Study-level results: Healthy donors were reported to have higher baseline TCR diversity than newly diagnosed patients.

This TCR came from a human donor with classical Hodgkin lymphoma. The chain has TRBV7-9 and TRBJ2-7; the D gene is possibly TRBD1 (6 bases). The specimen was peripheral blood mononuclear cells (PBMCs), collected before the second cycle of nivolumab. The chain's CDR3 is CASSQLQGVHEQYF. CDR3 nucleotide sequence: TGTGCCAGCAGCCAGCTACAGGGTGTCCACGAGCAGTACTTC.